This TCR beta chain was identified during a study of cytomegalovirus exposure and HLA in healthy donors. Overall study: Earlier work reported 117 million unique TCR beta sequences from approximately 180 million T cells.

Comments on this clone: Antigen: not known.

Findings and limits, study-wide: CMV serostatus was the sole immune exposure data available. Productive rates of about 90% or about 30% were seen for most TCR beta V segments in an earlier analysis.

Each donor's status was that of a healthy bone marrow donor. Primers: 60 Vbeta forward and 13 Jbeta reverse. This table comes from immunoSEQ multiplex PCR, and its TCRdb copy is limited to in-frame clones, with some not included. The profile covers under 250,000 clones, with about 80% appearing a single time and about 9.4% taken by the ten largest. Sequenced: PBMCs. The clonotype was recovered from a woman in her forties or fifties in good health and CMV-seropositive.

CDR3 in DNA: TGTGCCAGCAGCAGAAGCGGCCTAGCGGGGGGGGGTCAAGAGACCCAGTACTTC. Translated: CASSRSGLAGGGQETQYF. The rearrangement uses TRBV7-9 and TRBJ2-5; 12 bases match TRBD2. The CDR3 covers 18 residues. Germline assignment: CDR1 SEHNR and CDR2 FQNEAQ (reference sequence). V shed 5 bases and J 2 bases; nucleotides not matched to a gene: 12.